Below, one T cell receptor (beta chain) is given with its context. The antigen remains undetermined. The CDR3 spans 13 residues. V lost 4 bases and J lost 3, with 9 bases in between. CDR1 and CDR2 from the germline V gene are LNHDA and SQIVND (reference sequence). The sample originates from a study of graft-versus-host responses after intestinal transplantation. Method: immunoSEQ multiplex PCR; TCRdb's copy keeps in-frame clones and lacks some. This repertoire shows about 86,000 clones, around nine tenths found once; its top ten account for about 0.45%. The sequenced sample was unstimulated CD8+ T cells sorted from spleen or lymph node cells, obtained before intestinal transplant. This TCR came from a human donor who received an intestinal transplant. This chain joins TRBV19 and TRBJ1-1, with D hard to call. The CDR3 here is CASSRSDYTEAFF. CDR3 sequence (DNA): TGTGCCAGTAGTAGGTCAGACTACACTGAAGCTTTCTTT.